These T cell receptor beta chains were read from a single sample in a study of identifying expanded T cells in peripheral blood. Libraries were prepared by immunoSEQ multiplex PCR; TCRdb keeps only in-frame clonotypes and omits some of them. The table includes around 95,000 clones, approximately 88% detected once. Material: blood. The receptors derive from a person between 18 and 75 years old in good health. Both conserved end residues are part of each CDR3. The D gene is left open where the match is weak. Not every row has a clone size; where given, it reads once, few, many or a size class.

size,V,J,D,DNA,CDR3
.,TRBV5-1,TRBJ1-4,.,TGCGCCAGCAGCACACTTCCGAGAGGGGCTAATGAAAAACTGTTTTTT,CASSTLPRGANEKLFF
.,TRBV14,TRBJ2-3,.,TGTGCCAGCAGCCAAGATCTACGGGGACCGACAGATACGCAGTATTTT,CASSQDLRGPTDTQYF
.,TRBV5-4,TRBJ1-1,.,TGTGCCAGCAGCTTAAGGACGGCCTTGAACACTGAAGCTTTCTTT,CASSLRTALNTEAFF
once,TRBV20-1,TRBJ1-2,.,TGCAGTGCTAACCGAGGGCTGTTCTACACCTTC,CSANRGLFYTF
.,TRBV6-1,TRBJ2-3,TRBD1,TGTGCCACCCGACAGGGGGCCACAGATACGCAGTATTTT,CATRQGATDTQYF
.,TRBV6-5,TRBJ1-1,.,TGTGCCAGCGGGCCTAGGGGCGTTTTCACTGAAGCTTTCTTT,CASGPRGVFTEAFF
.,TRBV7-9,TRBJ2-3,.,TGTGCCAGCAGCTTTGGACAGTACGGCACAGATACGCAGTATTTT,CASSFGQYGTDTQYF
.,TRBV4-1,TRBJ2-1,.,TGCGCCAGCAGCCAAGTAGGCGTGCCGGGGGAGCAGTTCTTC,CASSQVGVPGEQFF
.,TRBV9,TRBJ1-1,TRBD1,TGTGCCAGCAGCGGCCGGGACAGGGGAACGGGGTGGACTGAAGCTTTCTTT,CASSGRDRGTGWTEAFF
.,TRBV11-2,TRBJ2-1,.,TGTGCCAGTTCGAGACTCGCCGGTCGGGCCTACAATGAGCAGTTCTTC,CASSRLAGRAYNEQFF
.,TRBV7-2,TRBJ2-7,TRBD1,TGTGCCAGCAGCTTCCTACCGGGACAGGGTTCCTACGAGCAGTACTTC,CASSFLPGQGSYEQYF
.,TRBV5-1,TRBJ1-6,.,TGCGCCAGCAGCCTTGGCCAGCAGGGGAATAGCAATTCACCCCTCCACTTT,CASSLGQQGNSNSPLHF
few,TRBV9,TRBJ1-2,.,TGTGCCAGCAGCGTAGGACAGATTGGCTACACCTTC,CASSVGQIGYTF
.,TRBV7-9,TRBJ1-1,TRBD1,TGTGCCAGCAGCTTGACAGGGAACGAGAACACTGAAGCTTTCTTT,CASSLTGNENTEAFF
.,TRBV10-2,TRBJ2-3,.,TGCGCCAGCGGAAAAGGACGGGCAGATACGCAGTATTTT,CASGKGRADTQYF
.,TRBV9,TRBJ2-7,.,TGTGCCAGCAGCGTAGGTCCGGGGGTCTCCTACGAGCAGTACTTC,CASSVGPGVSYEQYF